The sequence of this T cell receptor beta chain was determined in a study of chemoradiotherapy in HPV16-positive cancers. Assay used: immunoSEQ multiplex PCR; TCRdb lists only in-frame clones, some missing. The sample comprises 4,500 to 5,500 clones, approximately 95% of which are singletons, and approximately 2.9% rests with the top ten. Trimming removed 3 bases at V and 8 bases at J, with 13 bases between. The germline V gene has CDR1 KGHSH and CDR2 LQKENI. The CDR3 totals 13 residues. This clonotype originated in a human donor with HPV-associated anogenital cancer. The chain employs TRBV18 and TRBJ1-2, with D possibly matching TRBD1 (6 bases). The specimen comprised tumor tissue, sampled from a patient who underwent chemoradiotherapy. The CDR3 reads CASSPQGPEGYTF. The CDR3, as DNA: TGTGCCAGCTCACCCCAGGGGCCCGAAGGCTACACCTTC. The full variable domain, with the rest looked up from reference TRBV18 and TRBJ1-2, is NAGVMQNPRHLVRRRGQEARLRCSPMKGHSHVYWYRQLPEEGLKFMVYLQKENIIDESGMPKERFSAEFPKEGPSILRIQQVVRGDSAAYFCASSPQGPEGYTFGSGTRLTVV.